Following are 12 T cell receptor beta chains from one sample sequenced in a study of long-term antiretroviral therapy in people with HIV. Sequencing used immunoSEQ v3.0 at survey level. The data were produced by immunoSEQ multiplex PCR, yet TCRdb's version contains in-frame clones alone and is incomplete. The table records about 38,000 clones, over 80% of them present only once. Material: unsorted PBMCs, obtained 1.5 years after starting antiretroviral therapy. The receptors were gathered from a man aged 18 to 30 with HIV.

The V call is TRBV9, the J call TRBJ2-3, with 9 bases matching TRBD2. The CDR3 length is 15 residues. The ends lost 0 bases at V and 4 bases at J; junction bases unmatched: 3. In germline, CDR1 is SGDLS, CDR2 YYNGEE. For the CDR3, the DNA is TGTGCCAGCAGCGTAGTAGCGGGAGTGGCAGATACGCAGTATTTT. It codes for CASSVVAGVADTQYF.

The V gene is TRBV6-5, the J gene TRBJ2-3, with 8 bases lining up with TRBD2. The ends lost 5 bases at V and 3 bases at J; junction bases unmatched: 1. The CDR3 length is 13 residues. CDR1 is MNHEY, CDR2 SVGAGI, per germline. CDR3 amino acids: CASSGTRTDTQYF. CDR3 DNA: TGTGCCAGCAGTGGGACTAGAACAGATACGCAGTATTTT.

The V and J genes are TRBV5-6 and TRBJ2-5; D might be TRBD2 (6 bases). The CDR3 has 14 residues. Germline-derived CDR1 and CDR2 are SGHDT and YYEEEE. The V and J ends lost 2 bases and 1 base respectively, with 9 bases between them. DNA of the CDR3: TGTGCCAGCAGCTTCTTGGGGGGCCAAGAGACCCAGTACTTC. Its translation is CASSFLGGQETQYF.

The chain combines TRBV6-5 with TRBJ2-1; TRBD2 might be the D (5 bases). Germline CDR1 MNHEY, CDR2 SVGAGI. With 0 bases removed from V and 9 bases from J, the gap between germline ends came to 12 bases. The CDR3 extends over 14 amino acids. CDR3: CASSYSEGVGEQFF. DNA for the CDR3: TGTGCCAGCAGTTACTCAGAGGGAGTTGGTGAGCAGTTCTTC.

A single count supports this clone. This chain's CDR3 is CASSQDRGTDTQYF. The CDR3 coding sequence is TGCGCCAGCAGCCAGGACAGGGGCACAGATACGCAGTATTTT. This rearrangement joins TRBV4-3 to TRBJ2-3; 8 bases are a match to TRBD1. The CDR3 length is 14 residues. Germline trimming cut 3 bases from V and 1 base from J; bases unmatched to any gene: 0. CDR1 LGHNA and CDR2 YSLEER come from the germline V gene.

The rearrangement uses TRBV15 and TRBJ2-7; 7 bases align to TRBD2. Germline-derived CDR1 and CDR2 are LNHNV and YYDKDF (reference sequence). The CDR3 runs to 14 residues. V was clipped by 3 bases and J by 0 bases; unmatched bases: 2. The CDR3 protein is CATSSLADSYEQYF. CDR3 DNA sequence: TGTGCCACCAGCAGTCTAGCGGACTCCTACGAGCAGTACTTC.

The rearrangement joins TRBV2 to TRBJ1-5; D remains unclear. The CDR3 length is 17 residues. Trimming shortened V by 1 base and J by 0 bases, and 13 bases separated the two germline ends. Germline V lookup: CDR1 SNHLY, CDR2 FYNNEI. CDR3 DNA: TGTGCCAGCAGTGAAGGGACCGACTATTATAGCAATCAGCCCCAGCATTTT. Translation gives CASSEGTDYYSNQPQHF.

This clone has just a few counts. The chain is built from TRBV7-9 and TRBJ1-1; 7 bases fit TRBD1. The germline CDR1 and CDR2 sequences are SEHNR and FQNEAQ (reference sequence). V gave up 11 bases and J gave up 4 bases; unmatched junction bases: 10. This CDR3 contains 13 residues. The CDR3 DNA is TGTGCCGGACAGTTATCAGGGGGCACTGAAGCTTTCTTT. Residues: CAGQLSGGTEAFF.

CDR3 DNA: TGCGCCAGCAGCCAAGAAGGGGGCAGGGGCTTCCTAGCGGGATACTACGAGCAGTACTTC. It encodes CASSQEGGRGFLAGYYEQYF. This chain uses TRBV4-3 with TRBJ2-7; TRBD2 matches at 9 bases. The germline V gene encodes CDR1 LGHNA and CDR2 YSLEER. The CDR3 loop spans 20 amino acids. J gave up 3 bases and V 0 bases, and 18 bases lay outside the gene matches.

The chain is built from TRBV27 and TRBJ2-2; 8 bases line up with TRBD2. After removal of 5 bases from V and 5 bases from J, the junction contained 7 bases not matched to a gene. The CDR3 has 15 amino acids. Germline V gene sequence: CDR1 MNHEY, CDR2 SMNVEV (reference sequence). The CDR3 reads CASSPGTRNTGELFF. The CDR3 DNA reads TGTGCCAGCAGTCCTGGGACTAGAAATACCGGGGAGCTGTTTTTT.

There are a few counts of this clone. V is TRBV6-1 and J is TRBJ2-2, with D perhaps TRBD2 (6 bases). The length of the CDR3 is 14 residues. The V gene's germline CDR1 is MNHNS and CDR2 SASEGT. The V end lost 7 bases, the J end lost 6 bases, and 15 bases lay between the germline ends. For the CDR3, the DNA is TGTGCCAGCATTGCCGTCGGGGAGGCCGGGGAGCTGTTTTTT. It is translated as CASIAVGEAGELFF.

The rearrangement uses TRBV5-1 and TRBJ2-1; D uncertain. Germline V gene sequence: CDR1 SGHRS, CDR2 YFSETQ. CDR3 size: 14 residues. Trimming shortened V by 0 bases and J by 6 bases, and 10 bases separated the two germline ends. CDR3 amino acids: CASSLAESFNEQFF. In DNA form, the CDR3 reads TGCGCCAGCAGCTTGGCCGAGAGTTTCAATGAGCAGTTCTTC.